One and the same sample provided the 27 T cell receptor beta chains below, sequenced in a study of blood T cell repertoires in COVID-19. The repertoire was sequenced with immunoSEQ multiplex PCR; TCRdb's copy has only in-frame clones and lacks some. The table has 150,000 or so clones, around 79% seen once. The sample comprised peripheral blood. The receptor source for this set is a woman between 65 and 79 years old with COVID-19, enrolled during active disease.

This clone appeared a few times. V is TRBV28 and J is TRBJ2-4, with a possible D match to TRBD2 (5 bases). V was cut by 4 bases and J by 9 bases, with 10 bases left in between. From germline, CDR1 is MDHEN and CDR2 SYDVKM. This CDR3 comprises 12 residues. This CDR3 is CASSSAGGIQYF. The CDR3 bases are TGTGCCAGCAGTTCGGCAGGAGGCATTCAGTACTTC.

The chain is built from TRBV3-1 (or the pseudogene TRBV3-2) and TRBJ1-1; D unclear. The V end was cut by 1 base, the J end by 0 bases, with 9 bases between. This CDR3 comprises 15 residues. Germline values: CDR1 LGHDT, CDR2 YNNKEL (reference sequence). In DNA form, the CDR3 reads TGTGCCAGCAGCCAAGGTCGGGATCTGAACACTGAAGCTTTCTTT. As protein: CASSQGRDLNTEAFF.

The chain joins TRBV5-4 to TRBJ2-1; 9 nucleotides agree with TRBD1. V trimming: 2 bases; J trimming: 5 bases; junction bases outside the gene matches: 5. CDR1 is SGHNT, CDR2 YYREEE, per germline (reference sequence). The CDR3 extends over 15 amino acids. The CDR3 here is CASSFDRGADNEQFF. CDR3 DNA: TGTGCCAGCAGCTTCGACAGGGGGGCGGACAATGAGCAGTTCTTC.

The chain links TRBV11-2 to TRBJ2-7; D might be TRBD1 (6 bases). V was trimmed by 5 bases and J by 4 bases, leaving 18 bases between them. The CDR3 extends over 15 amino acids. The germline V gene has CDR1 SGHAT and CDR2 FQNNGV. Here the CDR3 reads CASSRQVSYGYEQYF. In DNA form, the CDR3 reads TGTGCCAGCAGCCGACAGGTCTCCTATGGGTACGAGCAGTACTTC.

The CDR3 region has the DNA TGCGCCAGCAGCCCCCAACAGGGAGACACCATATATTTT. Translation gives CASSPQQGDTIYF. The chain employs TRBV5-1 and TRBJ1-3; D might be TRBD1 (6 bases). V was pared by 4 bases and J by 8 bases, with 13 bases between. The CDR3 totals 13 residues. Germline V gene data show CDR1 as SGHRS and CDR2 as YFSETQ. Variable domain in full (rest from reference TRBV5-1 and TRBJ1-3): KAGVTQTPRYLIKTRGQQVTLSCSPISGHRSVSWYQQTPGQGLQFLFEYFSETQRNKGNFPGRFSGRQFSNSRSEMNVSTLELGDSALYLCASSPQQGDTIYFGEGSWLTVV.

This clone was detected only a few times. The chain couples TRBV2 to TRBJ2-5, with 8 nucleotides matching TRBD2. J was trimmed by 1 base and V by 8 bases; bases with no gene match: 9. Germline lookup yields CDR1 SNHLY and CDR2 FYNNEI. There are 15 residues in the CDR3. CDR3 DNA: TGTGCCAGCGCGGGGGGCGGGGGTTTCCAAGAGACCCAGTACTTC. Translating it yields CASAGGGGFQETQYF.

The count of this clone is one. CDR3 DNA sequence: TGTGCCAGCAGCTTAGGGGCAGGGGTTCCCATCGAGCAGTACTTC. This codes for CASSLGAGVPIEQYF. The V and J genes are TRBV7-2 and TRBJ2-7; maybe TRBD1 (6 bases). In germline, CDR1 is SGHTA, CDR2 FQGNSA. The length of the CDR3 is 15 residues. V dropped 1 base and J dropped 6 bases, with 16 bases sitting between them.

The chain couples TRBV27 to TRBJ1-1; D might be TRBD1 (6 bases). Trimming shortened V by 6 bases and J by 2 bases, and 25 bases separated the two germline ends. The CDR3 runs to 18 residues. Germline V CDR1 and CDR2: MNHEY, SMNVEV (reference sequence). CDR3 in amino acids: CASRNRAQRQAGNTEAFF. The CDR3, as DNA: TGTGCCAGCAGGAACAGGGCCCAAAGACAGGCAGGCAACACTGAAGCTTTCTTT.

The chain employs TRBV9 and TRBJ1-4; D gene unclear. Germline V gene sequence: CDR1 SGDLS, CDR2 YYNGEE. Trimming pared 2 bases from V and 4 bases from J, leaving 18 bases between. The CDR3 contains 17 residues. The CDR3: CASSVSPDGAGNEKLFF. The CDR3 region has the DNA TGTGCCAGCAGCGTTTCTCCCGACGGAGCCGGTAATGAAAAACTGTTTTTT.

This chain uses TRBV28 with TRBJ2-1; D is unclear. CDR1 and CDR2 (germline): MDHEN, SYDVKM. This CDR3 region has 15 residues. Trimming shortened V by 3 bases and J by 0 bases, and 9 bases separated the two germline ends. In DNA, the CDR3 is TGTGCCAGCAGTTTCGGCGGAAGCTCCTACAATGAGCAGTTCTTC. It is translated as CASSFGGSSYNEQFF.

The chain employs TRBV23-1 and TRBJ2-5; tentatively, D is TRBD1 (7 bases). TRBV23-1 is classed as an ORF, of uncertain function. This CDR3 has 14 amino acids. V dropped 2 bases and J dropped 5 bases, with 12 bases sitting between them. The CDR3 DNA sequence: TGCGCCAGCAGTCAACAGGGGGGTTTCGAGACCCAGTACTTC. It yields the protein CASSQQGGFETQYF.

This clone was observed a few times. The rearrangement links TRBV11-2 to TRBJ1-1, with a tentative D call TRBD1 (6 bases). The CDR3 is 16 amino acids. The V gene's germline CDR1 is SGHAT and CDR2 FQNNGV. V lost 5 bases and J lost 5, with 21 bases in between. The CDR3 protein is CASSPRWGGRWTEAFF. The CDR3 DNA reads TGTGCCAGCAGCCCCAGATGGGGGGGGCGATGGACTGAAGCTTTCTTT.

The V and J genes are TRBV28 and TRBJ1-4; a weak D match, TRBD1 (5 bases). The germline V and J ends were trimmed by 7 bases and 7 bases, with 19 bases remaining between them. CDR3 length equals 15 residues. Germline V CDR1 and CDR2: MDHEN, SYDVKM. CDR3 coding DNA: TGTGCCAGCATTGGGGGGAGGGACGTAGGTGAAAAACTGTTTTTT. It encodes CASIGGRDVGEKLFF. Based on the CDR3 plus reference TRBV28 and TRBJ1-4, the full variable domain is DVKVTQSSRYLVKRTGEKVFLECVQDMDHENMFWYRQDPGLGLRLIYFSYDVKMKEKGDIPEGYSVSREKKERFSLILESASTNQTSMYLCASIGGRDVGEKLFFGSGTQLSVL.

V usage is TRBV30 and J usage is TRBJ2-7; no clear D gene. V dropped 0 bases and J dropped 3 bases, with 6 bases sitting between them. This CDR3 region has 12 residues. Germline V lookup: CDR1 GTSNPN, CDR2 SVGIG (reference sequence). The CDR3 DNA sequence: TGTGCCTGGAGTGTAGCCTTCTACGAGCAGTACTTC. Protein: CAWSVAFYEQYF.

The chain is built from TRBV10-3 and TRBJ1-2; TRBD1 matches at 12 bases. Germline V gene data show CDR1 as ENHRY and CDR2 as SYGVKD. V lost 0 bases and J lost 7; bases outside the gene matches: 9. The CDR3 has 17 residues. DNA of the CDR3: TGTGCCATCAGTGAGTCTACTAGGGACAGGGGGCACGCTGGCTACACCTTC. Protein sequence: CAISESTRDRGHAGYTF.

CDR3 coding DNA: TGTGCCAGTAGCGGGGGGCTGAGCACAGATACGCAGTATTTT. It yields the protein CASSGGLSTDTQYF. This chain joins TRBV19 and TRBJ2-3, with D perhaps TRBD2 (7 bases). CDR3 length: 14 amino acids. Germline V gene sequence: CDR1 LNHDA, CDR2 SQIVND (reference sequence). The V end was cut by 6 bases, the J end by 0 bases, with 10 bases between.

The chain combines TRBV5-6 with TRBJ1-2; unclear D gene. The CDR3 extends over 14 amino acids. Trimming removed 4 bases at V and 7 bases at J, with 17 bases between. The germline V gene encodes CDR1 SGHDT and CDR2 YYEEEE. CDR3 protein: CASSPVRGSGGYTF. The CDR3, as DNA: TGTGCCAGCAGCCCAGTCCGGGGTTCCGGTGGCTACACCTTC.

The V gene is TRBV6-6, the J gene TRBJ2-5; D is ambiguous. The V gene's germline CDR1 is MNHNY and CDR2 SVGAGI (reference sequence). The V and J ends lost 3 bases and 4 bases respectively, with 12 bases between them. The CDR3 is made up of 14 amino acids. CDR3 region: CASSYVPAGETQYF. CDR3 nucleotides: TGTGCCAGCAGTTATGTTCCAGCAGGAGAGACCCAGTACTTC.

V gene TRBV7-2 combines with J gene TRBJ1-4, with D unresolved. The germline V and J ends were trimmed by 4 bases and 5 bases, with 14 bases remaining between them. The length of the CDR3 is 15 residues. The germline V gene has CDR1 SGHTA and CDR2 FQGNSA. CDR3 DNA sequence: TGTGCCAGCAGCTCGCTCCCGCGATCGAATGAAAAACTGTTTTTT. It specifies CASSSLPRSNEKLFF.

This clone appeared a single time. The V call is TRBV6-5, the J call TRBJ1-6, with D possibly TRBD1 on 5 matching bases. Germline loops: CDR1 MNHEY, CDR2 SVGAGI. V shed 2 bases and J shed 10 bases, with 15 bases lying between them. This CDR3 is built from 15 residues. The CDR3 coding sequence is TGTGCCAGCAGTTACGAATGGCAGGGAGGCTCACCCCTCCACTTT. This sequence encodes CASSYEWQGGSPLHF.

The chain employs TRBV27 and TRBJ1-2; a weak D match, TRBD1 (5 bases). Germline V gene data show CDR1 as MNHEY and CDR2 as SMNVEV (reference sequence). CDR3 length: 14 residues. The V end lost 6 bases, the J end lost 6 bases, and 17 bases lay between the germline ends. CDR3 protein: CASRSPGRRDGYTF. As DNA, the CDR3 is TGTGCCAGCAGGAGTCCAGGGCGGAGGGATGGCTACACCTTC.

J is TRBJ1-4 and V is TRBV18; tentative D call: TRBD1 (6 bases). Germline V gives CDR1 KGHSH, CDR2 LQKENI. The CDR3 runs 14 residues. V lost 3 bases and J 6 bases, leaving 11 bases between the germline ends. For the CDR3, the DNA is TGTGCCAGCTCACCTGGGACAAGCCATGAAAAACTGTTTTTT. It specifies CASSPGTSHEKLFF.

The V call is TRBV6-5, the J call TRBJ2-3; D perhaps matches TRBD1 (5 bases). The CDR3 spans 15 residues. Trimming stripped 7 bases from V and 4 bases from J, with 18 bases between. The germline V gene encodes CDR1 MNHEY and CDR2 SVGAGI. The CDR3 sequence: CASTRSGAGADTQYF. CDR3 in DNA: TGTGCCAGCACTAGAAGTGGGGCTGGGGCAGATACGCAGTATTTT.

This clone showed up just a few times. The rearrangement joins TRBV19 to TRBJ1-1; tentatively, D is TRBD1 (6 bases). The germline CDR1 and CDR2 sequences are LNHDA and SQIVND (reference sequence). V dropped 3 bases and J dropped 4 bases, with 12 bases sitting between them. The CDR3 totals 14 residues. The CDR3 here is CASSIPGETTEAFF. CDR3 bases: TGTGCCAGTAGTATCCCAGGGGAAACCACTGAAGCTTTCTTT.

This clone was detected once. This chain uses TRBV28 with TRBJ2-7; D not resolved. Trimming removed 6 bases from V and 0 bases from J, with 9 bases in between. The CDR3 length is 13 residues. Germline CDR1 is MDHEN and CDR2 is SYDVKM. The CDR3 here is CASRESSSYEQYF. The CDR3 DNA is TGTGCCAGCAGAGAGTCTAGCTCCTACGAGCAGTACTTC.

CDR3 in DNA: TGTGCCAGCAGTCGGACAGGCAGGACGGAAAAACTGTTTTTT. Amino acid sequence: CASSRTGRTEKLFF. The rearrangement uses TRBV6-2 or TRBV6-3 and TRBJ1-4; 7 bases match TRBD1. After removal of 5 bases from V and 8 bases from J, the junction contained 8 bases not matched to a gene. CDR1 MNHEY and CDR2 SVGEGT come from the germline V gene. The CDR3 has 14 residues.

By sample fraction, this clone is medium-sized. The rearrangement uses TRBV6-1 and TRBJ1-1; 10 bases match TRBD1. Trimming cost V 3 bases and J 5 bases; bases outside gene matches: 3. The CDR3 is made up of 14 amino acids. CDR1 and CDR2 (germline): MNHNS, SASEGT. The CDR3 is CASSEMDRGTEAFF. DNA for the CDR3: TGTGCCAGCAGTGAGATGGACAGGGGGACTGAAGCTTTCTTT.